This T cell receptor (beta chain) was captured by sequencing in a study of technical replicates of blood from four donors. Germline V gives CDR1 SGHRS, CDR2 YFSETQ. The CDR3 is made up of 12 amino acids. V dropped 0 bases and J dropped 5 bases, with 6 bases sitting between them. Assay used: immunoSEQ multiplex PCR; TCRdb lists only in-frame clones, some missing. The sample lists tens of thousands of clones, around 96% occurring once. The chain recombines TRBV5-1 with TRBJ2-7, with a weak D call TRBD1 (6 bases). Sequencing was performed on T cells isolated from PBMCs. This receptor was identified in a human donor in good health. The chain's CDR3 is CASSLDRDEQYF. CDR3 DNA sequence: TGCGCCAGCAGCTTGGACAGGGACGAGCAGTACTTC.